One sample yielded the 11 T cell receptor beta chains listed below, sequenced in a study of blood T cell repertoires in COVID-19. TCRdb's copy holds only in-frame clones and misses some; the assay was immunoSEQ multiplex PCR. The table lists about 130,000 clones, over 70% of them singletons. Material: peripheral blood. These receptors came from a man in his forties or fifties with active COVID-19.

Only one count was recorded for this clone. The chain carries TRBV6-5 and TRBJ1-6; the D gene is possibly TRBD1 (5 bases). V was clipped by 11 bases and J by 0 bases, with 14 bases between them. The germline CDR1 and CDR2 sequences are MNHEY and SVGAGI. There are 15 residues in the CDR3. CDR3 DNA sequence: TGTGCCGGCCGGGGGGGGTACTCCTATAATTCACCCCTCCACTTT. Its protein product is CAGRGGYSYNSPLHF.

The V call is TRBV3-1 (or the pseudogene TRBV3-2), the J call TRBJ2-7; D is possibly TRBD2 (6 bases). V was shortened by 2 bases and J by 5 bases, with 16 bases between the two germline ends. Germline loops: CDR1 LGHDT, CDR2 YNNKEL (reference sequence). The CDR3 covers 15 residues. Written as DNA, the CDR3 is TGTGCCAGCAGCCAATCGGGACTCCAGTACGACGAGCAGTACTTC. Amino acid sequence: CASSQSGLQYDEQYF.

The chain has TRBV5-8 and TRBJ1-6, with 8 bases identical to TRBD1. Germline lookup yields CDR1 SGHTS and CDR2 YDEGEE. This CDR3 is built from 16 residues. V lost 2 bases and J lost 8; bases outside the gene matches: 9. CDR3 bases: TGTGCCAGCAGCTTACGAGACAGGGGATACTATTCACCCCTCCACTTT. Translating gives CASSLRDRGYYSPLHF.

This chain uses TRBV7-2 with TRBJ1-2; no reliable D call. The V and J ends lost 2 bases and 4 bases respectively, with 11 bases between them. Germline assignment: CDR1 SGHTA and CDR2 FQGNSA. The CDR3 length is 14 residues. CDR3 nucleotides: TGTGCCAGCAGCTTAAGCGCGGTCGTCTATGGCTACACCTTC. Encoded protein: CASSLSAVVYGYTF.

The rearrangement links TRBV18 to TRBJ2-3; 8 bases match TRBD1. CDR3 length: 15 amino acids. Germline-derived CDR1 and CDR2 are KGHSH and LQKENI. V shed 4 bases and J 3 bases; nucleotides not matched to a gene: 6. CDR3 amino acids: CASSRGTGGTDTQYF. The CDR3 DNA reads TGTGCCAGCTCACGTGGGACAGGAGGAACAGATACGCAGTATTTT.

The rearrangement joins TRBV5-6 to TRBJ1-1; D is perhaps TRBD1 (5 bases). The length of the CDR3 is 14 residues. CDR1 is SGHDT, CDR2 YYEEEE, per germline. V was clipped by 6 bases and J by 5 bases, with 17 bases between them. The CDR3 protein is CASTLRGPGTEAFF. CDR3 in DNA: TGTGCCAGCACCCTGCGGGGCCCGGGGACTGAAGCTTTCTTT.

The chain links TRBV7-2 to TRBJ1-1; TRBD1 aligns across 8 bases. CDR1 and CDR2 (germline): SGHTA, FQGNSA. The CDR3 runs to 14 residues. Germline trimming cut 5 bases from V and 7 bases from J; bases unmatched to any gene: 9. The CDR3 sequence is CASSTRTGTNEAFF. Written as DNA, the CDR3 is TGTGCCAGCAGCACTCGGACAGGGACTAATGAAGCTTTCTTT.

The chain couples TRBV12-3 or TRBV12-4 to TRBJ2-1; 7 bases are a match to TRBD1. There are 11 residues in the CDR3. V trimming: 5 bases; J trimming: 13 bases; junction bases outside the gene matches: 5. CDR3 loop: CASSGQALQFF. Here the CDR3 DNA reads TGTGCCAGCAGTGGACAGGCCCTCCAGTTCTTC.

This sequence joins TRBV5-5 and TRBJ2-7, with 8 bases lining up with TRBD2. Trimming took 0 bases from V and 0 from J; bases not matched to a gene: 8. The CDR3 runs to 17 residues. The germline gives CDR1 SGHKS, CDR2 YYEKEE (reference sequence). The CDR3: CASSLVGSGVSSYEQYF. The CDR3 coding sequence is TGTGCCAGCAGCTTGGTCGGTAGCGGGGTTAGCTCCTACGAGCAGTACTTC.

This chain joins TRBV15 and TRBJ1-5; no firm D call. CDR1 and CDR2 (germline): LNHNV, YYDKDF (reference sequence). The CDR3 consists of 12 residues. V gave up 5 bases and J gave up 3 bases, with 5 bases separating them. The CDR3: CATSQDNQPQHF. The DNA for the CDR3 is TGTGCCACCAGCCAGGACAATCAGCCCCAGCATTTT.

The genes are TRBV5-1 and TRBJ2-7; 9 positions match TRBD1. This CDR3 contains 16 residues. Germline CDR1 SGHRS, CDR2 YFSETQ. V trimming: 0 bases; J trimming: 4 bases; junction bases outside the gene matches: 8. CDR3 sequence (DNA): TGCGCCAGCAGCTTGGGAGGGACAGGGAGAAGGTACGAGCAGTACTTC. This codes for CASSLGGTGRRYEQYF.